What follows is one TCR beta chain and its context. This may arise from a read error, as a much more abundant clone is one base away. Caucasian individuals from Russia who were healthy and aged roughly 6 to 95 acted as donors. The germline V gene encodes CDR1 SGHRS and CDR2 YFSETQ. This CDR3 region has 15 residues. These data are taken from a study of blood T cells in healthy people across ages. Primed by a sample-barcoded 5' primer and a J-beta primer mix, a second PCR proceeded for roughly 7 to 12 cycles. TCRdb called the 5' RACE reads again in MiXCR, with one record for every CDR3 protein. The sample consists of some 1.5 million distinct CDR3 sequences, 28% of them appearing once.

Sequencing was performed on blood. V is TRBV5-1 and J is TRBJ2-1; D not certain. TRBJ2-7 explains the end of the DNA better; the J call may be wrong. The sequence derives from a woman aged 25 to 39 in good health. The CDR3 here is CASSLFRTASNEQYF. CDR3 DNA: TGCGCCAGCAGCTTGTTCAGGACCGCCTCCAATGAGCAGTACTTC.